These 9 T cell receptor beta chains share one sample of origin, sequenced in a study of blood T cell repertoires in COVID-19. Sequencing was performed with immunoSEQ multiplex PCR; in TCRdb, only in-frame clones are kept and a portion is missing. The sample records roughly 320,000 clones, approximately 90% being singletons. Source material: PBMCs or T cells enriched from blood (not recorded which). These receptors all come from a woman in her twenties or thirties who had been exposed to COVID-19.

This clone was counted a single time. V and J are TRBV7-2 and TRBJ1-3, with TRBD1 matching 9 bases. This CDR3 region has 14 residues. V lost 5 bases and J lost 4; bases outside the gene matches: 3. The germline CDR1 and CDR2 sequences are SGHTA and FQGNSA. CDR3 DNA sequence: TGTGCCAGCAGCGGACAGGGGATGGGAAACACCATATATTTT. Its translation: CASSGQGMGNTIYF.

The chain has TRBV7-2 and TRBJ2-5, with 9 bases fitting TRBD2. CDR1 and CDR2 (germline): SGHTA, FQGNSA. V lost 2 bases, J lost 4 bases, and 5 bases stayed unmatched. This CDR3 is 15 amino acids long. Here the CDR3 DNA reads TGTGCCAGCAGCTTACAGCGCGGGGGGGGAGAGACCCAGTACTTC. It yields the protein CASSLQRGGGETQYF.

This clone has just one count. The chain uses TRBV7-9 and TRBJ2-2; D ambiguous. V was shortened by 5 bases and J by 4 bases, with 11 bases between the two germline ends. In germline, CDR1 is SEHNR, CDR2 FQNEAQ (reference sequence). The CDR3 has 14 amino acids. CDR3 bases: TGTGCCAGCAGCCCAATACTCGGCACCGGGGAGCTGTTTTTT. Its protein product is CASSPILGTGELFF.

With respect to this clone: Other DNA sequences in this sample translate to the same CDR3. The V call is TRBV18, the J call TRBJ2-5; D is unclear. This CDR3 contains 12 residues. With 3 bases removed from V and 4 bases from J, the gap between germline ends came to 6 bases. The V gene's germline CDR1 is KGHSH and CDR2 LQKENI. For the CDR3, the DNA is TGTGCCAGCTCACCGCGAGGAGAGACCCAGTACTTC. It codes for CASSPRGETQYF.

The chain employs TRBV5-1 and TRBJ1-2, with 8 bases fitting TRBD1. CDR3 length: 13 residues. Per germline, CDR1 SGHRS and CDR2 YFSETQ. The junction had 2 bases not matched to a gene; V was cut back by 4 bases and J by 3 bases. CDR3 DNA: TGCGCCAGCAGCCCGACAGGGGACTATGGCTACACCTTC. Translated: CASSPTGDYGYTF.

The chain recombines TRBV4-1 with TRBJ1-1; D is possibly TRBD1 (5 bases). V shed 2 bases and J shed 6 bases, with 22 bases lying between them. The germline V gene has CDR1 MGHRA and CDR2 YSYEKL. The CDR3 covers 17 residues. CDR3 DNA: TGCGCCAGCAGCCAACTTCACAAGGGGAGGGGCCGCGCTGAAGCTTTCTTT. Translated, it gives CASSQLHKGRGRAEAFF.

This chain uses TRBV7-8 with TRBJ1-5; no clear D. The length of the CDR3 is 14 residues. V gave up 1 base and J gave up 4 bases, with 8 bases separating them. The germline CDR1 and CDR2 sequences are SGHVS and FQNEAQ. CDR3 sequence: CASSLEAGNQPQHF. The CDR3 bases are TGTGCCAGCAGCTTAGAGGCCGGGAATCAGCCCCAGCATTTT.

This chain uses TRBV7-8 with TRBJ1-1, with TRBD1 matching over 9 bases. Germline assignment: CDR1 SGHVS and CDR2 FQNEAQ. Trimming at V came to 5 bases and at J to 6 bases, leaving 10 bases not matched to a gene. The CDR3 covers 15 residues. The CDR3 coding sequence is TGTGCCAGCAGCCCCCAGGGACAGGGCGGGGCTGAAGCTTTCTTT. As protein: CASSPQGQGGAEAFF.

The chain employs TRBV27 and TRBJ1-2; maybe TRBD1 (5 bases). V lost 5 bases, J lost 0 bases, and 13 bases lay in between. CDR1 and CDR2 from the germline V gene are MNHEY and SMNVEV (reference sequence). This CDR3 comprises 15 residues. Here the CDR3 reads CASSPQGSPNYGYTF. CDR3 coding DNA: TGTGCCAGCAGTCCCCAGGGAAGTCCTAACTATGGCTACACCTTC.